This entry features one T cell receptor (beta chain) sequence. This specimen belongs to a study of blood T cell repertoires in COVID-19. The overall study: Sample material is recorded as cDNA or gDNA derived from T cells, B-cell-depleted T cells, or PBMCs.

Assay used: immunoSEQ multiplex PCR; TCRdb lists only in-frame clones, some missing. The table lists more than 150,000 clones, about 90% of them singletons, with 6% to 7.5% in the top ten. Participant ages covered roughly 18 to 89 years across 24 US areas. The CDR3 sequence is 16 residues long. CDR1 and CDR2 from the germline V gene are MGHDK and SYGVNS. The V gene end was trimmed by 1 base and the J gene end by 6 bases; junction bases not matched to a gene: 3. The source is a woman between 45 and 65 years old who had recovered from COVID-19. Sequenced sample: PBMCs or T cells enriched from blood (not recorded which). The chain recombines TRBV25-1 with TRBJ1-6, with 10 positions matching TRBD1. CDR3 amino acids: CASSESRQGANSPLHF. DNA for the CDR3: TGTGCCAGCAGTGAATCCCGACAGGGGGCTAATTCACCCCTCCACTTT.